This T cell receptor (beta chain) was documented in a study of T cells after yellow fever vaccination (dated 2019 in TCRdb). Study-wide context: Libraries from fractions with low cell numbers were prepared with the SMART-Seq v4 Ultra Low Input RNA kit. To follow T-cell clones before and after primary and booster YFV17D yellow fever vaccination, bulk TCR alpha and beta repertoires were sequenced over time. The cohort comprised two healthy male donors, one aged 18 to 30 and one aged 30 to 40 years. Blood was collected at multiple timepoints before and after primary and secondary immunization, and bulk PBMC replicates and cell subsets were isolated.

The sample's treatment or condition label, decoded: live attenuated yellow fever vaccine strain. At each blood-draw timepoint, two biological replicates of bulk PBMCs were collected. A standard Ficoll-Paque protocol was used to isolate PBMCs from peripheral blood. RNA was extracted with TriZol from bulk PBMCs, CD4 and CD8 fractions, and dextramer-positive and dextramer-negative fractions. A word on this clonotype: The antigen this receptor binds is unknown. No much larger clonotype is one base removed from it; base qualities were not supplied.

Its CDR3 holds 14 amino acids, cysteine through phenylalanine. The DNA shown is the 42-base CDR3, in frame from base 1. V lost 6 bases and J lost 7 bases, and the count of bases not matched to a germline gene is 6. CDR1 MNHNS and CDR2 SASEGT are derived from the germline V gene. TCR cDNA was made using 5'RACE template switching, a step that added a universal primer site and unique molecular identifiers. cDNA synthesis was primed from both the TCR alpha and TCR beta constant segments. Two PCR steps were used to amplify libraries, with sample barcodes and sequencing adapters being added in the second step. Libraries were sequenced on Illumina HiSeq 2500 (2x100 bp) or NovaSeq (2x150 bp). From the authors' description of their analysis: Demultiplexing of reads and collapsing into UMI consensus sequences were performed with MIGEC, and V(D)J alignment was carried out with MiXCR. Vaccine-responding clonotypes were identified with edgeR using replicate PBMC samples, with FDR below 0.01 and a log2 fold change above 5 up to day 15 being required. Bulk clonotypes were assigned CD4 or CD8 identity according to which sequenced CD4 or CD8 repertoire held them at higher abundance. TCRdb redid the processing of the public reads, applying fastp at Q25 and MiXCR, and retained in-frame beta chains. Entries that share a CDR3 protein sequence are merged under the most common genes and DNA. The V and J calls follow TCRdb's processing rather than the paper's. Recorded for this sample are 450,000 to 550,000 distinct CDR3 sequences; 21% of them occurred a single time. The top ten clonotypes cover roughly 16% of the sample.

What the study reported, not specific to this receptor: Computational filtering was needed because FACS-sorted repertoires could contain abundant contaminating clonotypes from the bulk population. Compared with the primary T-cell response, the secondary T-cell response was weaker but faster, peaking on day 5 rather than day 15. A small share of clonotypes occurred in both CD4 and CD8 compartments, likely arising from convergent recombination. Most clones expanded after primary vaccination were re-detected after the booster (almost 98% of CD4 and about nine tenths of CD8), suggesting broad memory maintenance. The study included only two donors, which limits how far the findings can be generalized.

The TCR originated in a man younger than 35 who received the YFV17D yellow fever vaccine. The sample was PBMCs, taken about 21 days after the first yellow fever vaccination. The chain uses TRBV6-1 and TRBJ2-1, with TRBD2 identical over 10 junction bases. The nucleotide sequence reads TGTGCCAGCAGCCGGGGACTAGCGAGTAATGAGCAGTTCTTC. The encoded protein is CASSRGLASNEQFF.